This entry lists 24 T cell receptor beta chains sequenced from one sample in a study of a mutant IDH1 vaccine in newly diagnosed glioma. Assay: immunoSEQ multiplex PCR; the TCRdb copy retains only in-frame clones and omits some. The sample lists some 80,000 clones, approximately 85% seen once, with roughly 0.74% in the top ten. Indicated time point: week 23, last vaccination. Topical imiquimod accompanied each vaccine dose, which consisted of 300 ug of mutant IDH1 20-mer peptide. These TCRs are of unknown antigen specificity. Source: PBMCs, taken from a glioma patient whose treatment included an IDH1 peptide vaccine. Receptors originate from a woman in her fifties or sixties with glioma.

The gene calls are TRBV27 and TRBJ2-7, with D maybe TRBD2 (6 bases). Germline V lookup: CDR1 MNHEY, CDR2 SMNVEV (reference sequence). V was cut by 3 bases and J by 0 bases, with 9 bases left in between. The CDR3 is made up of 14 amino acids. CDR3 bases: TGTGCCAGCAGTTTTGGAGGGGTCTCCTACGAGCAGTACTTC. This sequence encodes CASSFGGVSYEQYF.

This clone appeared once. The genes are TRBV7-6 and TRBJ2-7; TRBD1 is a possible D gene (6 bases). The CDR3 runs to 14 residues. The germline V gene has CDR1 SGHVS and CDR2 FNYEAQ. V lost 5 bases and J 2 bases, leaving 13 bases between the germline ends. CDR3 sequence: CASSPLDRPYEQYF. DNA for the CDR3: TGTGCCAGCAGCCCCCTGGACAGACCCTACGAGCAGTACTTC.

This clone has just a few counts. The chain employs TRBV25-1 and TRBJ1-1, with unresolved D. Trimming left V 2 bases short and J 1 base short, with 8 bases between. This CDR3 contains 14 residues. Germline V CDR1 and CDR2: MGHDK, SYGVNS. CDR3 nucleotides: TGTGCCAGCAGTGAACTGAAGCAGAACACTGAAGCTTTCTTT. Translation gives CASSELKQNTEAFF.

Remarks on this clone: The conserved phenylalanine or tryptophan is not found at the CDR3 terminus, so this likely reflects a read error. The gene calls are TRBV5-1 and TRBJ1-2; TRBD1 matches at 10 bases. Germline CDR1 and CDR2: SGHRS and YFSETQ. After removal of 1 base from V and 3 bases from J, the junction contained 3 bases not matched to a gene. The CDR3 covers 15 residues. In DNA, the CDR3 is TGCGCCAGCAGCTTGACGACAGGGGGCTACTATGGCTACACCCTC. Translating it yields CASSLTTGGYYGYTL.

The gene calls are TRBV7-2 and TRBJ2-3; a weak D match, TRBD2 (6 bases). The V gene lost 1 base and the J gene lost 1 base, with 6 bases spanning the gap. CDR1 and CDR2 from the germline V gene are SGHTA and FQGNSA. The CDR3 contains 14 residues. DNA for the CDR3: TGTGCCAGCAGCTTAGGGGAGGGCACAGATACGCAGTATTTT. Its translation is CASSLGEGTDTQYF.

This sequence joins TRBV5-4 and TRBJ2-7, with 10 bases aligning to TRBD2. V was clipped by 2 bases and J by 4 bases; unmatched bases: 6. The CDR3 runs 15 residues. Germline CDR1 is SGHNT and CDR2 is YYREEE (reference sequence). CDR3 nucleotide sequence: TGTGCCAGCAGCTTTGCTAGCGGGAGTGTTTACGAGCAGTACTTC. Encoded protein: CASSFASGSVYEQYF.

This clone was observed a few times. The chain combines TRBV6-5 with TRBJ2-7, with 7 bases lining up with TRBD2. There are 14 residues in the CDR3. The germline V gene has CDR1 MNHEY and CDR2 SVGAGI. Trimming removed 5 bases from V and 2 bases from J; junction bases left unmatched: 6. The CDR3 loop reads CASSKASGTYEQYF. The DNA for the CDR3 is TGTGCCAGCAGTAAAGCTAGCGGAACCTACGAGCAGTACTTC.

In its sample, this clone was seen once. The chain carries TRBV27 and TRBJ2-6, with TRBD1 identical over 7 bases. V shed 3 bases, J shed 0 bases, and the junction held 2 bases outside the gene matches. The CDR3 consists of 16 residues. Looked up from germline, CDR1 is MNHEY and CDR2 is SMNVEV (reference sequence). CDR3 region: CASSLGQYSGANVLTF. The CDR3 bases are TGTGCCAGCAGTTTGGGACAGTACTCTGGGGCCAACGTCCTGACTTTC.

This clone appeared a single time. The chain uses TRBV28 and TRBJ2-7; D gene uncertain. CDR3 length: 12 amino acids. Germline V gives CDR1 MDHEN, CDR2 SYDVKM. Trimming left V 2 bases short and J 2 bases short, with 4 bases between. The CDR3 bases are TGTGCCAGCAGTTTACTTCCCTACGAGCAGTACTTC. Translation gives CASSLLPYEQYF.

The J gene is TRBJ1-2, the V gene TRBV10-3, with 9 nucleotides matching TRBD1. CDR3 size: 16 residues. Germline trimming cut 11 bases from V and 6 bases from J; bases unmatched to any gene: 19. Germline CDR1 reads ENHRY; CDR2 reads SYGVKD. The CDR3 nucleotides read TGTGCCGCAGACCCGGGACAGGGAGGTTACGTGGATGGCTACACCTTC. Its protein product is CAADPGQGGYVDGYTF.

The chain has TRBV19 and TRBJ2-7; D tentatively fits TRBD1 or TRBD2 (7 bases each). CDR3 length equals 14 residues. Deletions cut 4 bases from V and 2 bases from J, with 12 bases between. The V gene's germline CDR1 is LNHDA and CDR2 SQIVND (reference sequence). CDR3 DNA sequence: TGTGCCAGTAGTACACAGGGGAGGGCCTACGAGCAGTACTTC. Translated, it gives CASSTQGRAYEQYF.

This clone appeared a single time. This chain joins TRBV29-1 and TRBJ1-1; tentatively, D is TRBD1 (5 bases). Trimming removed 4 bases at V and 1 base at J, with 16 bases between. Germline CDR1 reads SQVTM; CDR2 reads ANQGSEA. This CDR3 comprises 15 residues. The CDR3 spells CSVAGTEDGNTEAFF. In DNA, the CDR3 is TGCAGCGTTGCAGGGACGGAAGATGGGAACACTGAAGCTTTCTTT.

The chain couples TRBV27 to TRBJ2-5; no clear D. CDR1 and CDR2 (germline): MNHEY, SMNVEV (reference sequence). CDR3 length: 15 amino acids. The V gene lost 6 bases and the J gene lost 1 base, with 15 bases spanning the gap. This CDR3 reads CASRPDRYIQETQYF. DNA for the CDR3: TGTGCCAGCAGACCCGACCGTTATATCCAAGAGACCCAGTACTTC.

This clone was counted only a few times. This chain joins TRBV27 and TRBJ1-1; D is unresolved. This CDR3 has 13 residues. V gave up 5 bases and J gave up 0 bases, with 7 bases separating them. Looked up from germline, CDR1 is MNHEY and CDR2 is SMNVEV (reference sequence). CDR3 coding DNA: TGTGCCAGCAGTGCCCGGGTGAACACTGAAGCTTTCTTT. Translation gives CASSARVNTEAFF.

The CDR3 sequence: CASSLRRGADQPQHF. CDR3 nucleotides: TGTGCCAGCAGTTTAAGGCGAGGGGCGGATCAGCCCCAGCATTTT. V usage is TRBV27 and J usage is TRBJ1-5, with D maybe TRBD1 (5 bases). Germline V gene sequence: CDR1 MNHEY, CDR2 SMNVEV (reference sequence). With 2 bases removed from V and 5 bases from J, the gap between germline ends came to 13 bases. This CDR3 comprises 15 residues.

The chain combines TRBV7-3 with TRBJ2-1, with 7 bases identical to TRBD1. This CDR3 has 17 amino acids. The J segment lost 0 bases and the V segment lost 5 bases, leaving 10 bases of the junction unmatched. Germline V gives CDR1 SGHTA, CDR2 FQGTGA. Here the CDR3 reads CASSPRPGQSSYNEQFF. The CDR3, as DNA: TGTGCCAGCAGCCCCCGACCGGGACAGAGCTCCTACAATGAGCAGTTCTTC.

This clone was counted a few times. V is TRBV19 and J is TRBJ1-1, with D unresolved. V was trimmed by 5 bases and J by 1 base, leaving 8 bases between them. Per germline, CDR1 LNHDA and CDR2 SQIVND (reference sequence). The CDR3 has 13 residues. CDR3 bases: TGTGCCAGTAGTTTCACAGCGAACACTGAAGCTTTCTTT. Translation: CASSFTANTEAFF.

The rearrangement uses TRBV27 and TRBJ2-5, with TRBD2 as a possible D gene (5 bases). The V and J ends lost 2 bases and 7 bases respectively, with 14 bases between them. This CDR3 is built from 14 residues. Germline loops: CDR1 MNHEY, CDR2 SMNVEV (reference sequence). The CDR3 protein is CASSLGGPRGTQYF. The DNA for the CDR3 is TGTGCCAGCAGTTTAGGTGGGCCCCGGGGGACCCAGTACTTC.

J is TRBJ1-2 and V is TRBV7-9; D perhaps matches TRBD1 (6 bases). The V end lost 2 bases, the J end lost 3 bases, and 10 bases lay between the germline ends. CDR3 length: 14 residues. CDR1 and CDR2 (germline): SEHNR, FQNEAQ (reference sequence). CDR3 sequence reads: CASSLRAGDYGYTF. The CDR3 DNA reads as TGTGCCAGCAGCTTACGGGCAGGGGACTATGGCTACACCTTC.

V gene TRBV6-5 combines with J gene TRBJ2-7; the D gene could be TRBD1 or TRBD2 (5 bases each). This CDR3 is built from 14 residues. Germline CDR1 MNHEY, CDR2 SVGAGI. V shed 2 bases and J shed 1 base, with 9 bases lying between them. Written as DNA, the CDR3 is TGTGCCAGCAGTTACGGGGGTGGGTCCTACGAGCAGTACTTC. It encodes CASSYGGGSYEQYF.

The J gene is TRBJ1-5, the V gene TRBV5-5; D call uncertain. The V gene's germline CDR1 is SGHKS and CDR2 YYEKEE (reference sequence). V lost 2 bases, J lost 0 bases, and 12 bases lay in between. CDR3 length: 16 amino acids. CDR3 residues: CASSFQHRDSNQPQHF. As DNA, the CDR3 is TGTGCCAGCAGCTTTCAGCACAGAGATAGCAATCAGCCCCAGCATTTT.

The J gene is TRBJ1-5, the V gene TRBV19; D might be TRBD1 (5 bases). The CDR3 totals 15 residues. Germline CDR1 reads LNHDA; CDR2 reads SQIVND (reference sequence). With 5 bases removed from V and 4 bases from J, the gap between germline ends came to 15 bases. The DNA for the CDR3 is TGTGCCAGTAGTCCCCCCGGACACGGTAATCAGCCCCAGCATTTT. Its protein is CASSPPGHGNQPQHF.

The chain recombines TRBV16 with TRBJ1-2; perhaps TRBD1 as D (5 bases). The germline V gene has CDR1 KGHSY and CDR2 FQNENV. The V end was cut by 3 bases, the J end by 4 bases, with 15 bases between. This CDR3 is 15 amino acids long. The DNA for the CDR3 is TGTGCCAGCAGCCACGGGACGGAAAAGCGCTATGGCTACACCTTC. It specifies CASSHGTEKRYGYTF. Based on the CDR3 plus reference TRBV16 and TRBJ1-2, the full variable domain is GEEVAQTPKHLVRGEGQKAKLYCAPIKGHSYVFWYQQVLKNEFKFLISFQNENVFDETGMPKERFSAKCLPNSPCSLEIQATKLEDSAVYFCASSHGTEKRYGYTFGSGTRLTVV.

V and J are TRBV28 and TRBJ1-5; 9 nucleotides align to TRBD1. Unmatched junction bases numbered 13, after V lost 5 bases and J lost 2 bases. The germline V gene has CDR1 MDHEN and CDR2 SYDVKM. The length of the CDR3 is 18 residues. The DNA of the CDR3 is TGTGCCAGCAGTCGGGGACAGGGATCCTTTTTACGCAATCAGCCCCAGCATTTT. It translates to CASSRGQGSFLRNQPQHF.